This T cell receptor (beta chain) was obtained from a study of cytomegalovirus exposure and HLA in healthy donors. V lost 5 bases to trimming and J lost 3 bases; unmatched junction nucleotides: 3. This CDR3 has 14 residues. Germline assignment: CDR1 MNHNS and CDR2 SASEGT. PCR involved 60 Vbeta and 13 Jbeta primers. This table comes from immunoSEQ multiplex PCR, and its TCRdb copy is limited to in-frame clones, with some not included. This listing includes tens of thousands of clones. The sequence came from a woman aged 25 to 39 in good health and CMV-seropositive. This sequence joins TRBV6-1 and TRBJ2-2; 7 bases agree with TRBD1. What was sequenced was PBMCs. CDR3 DNA: TGTGCCAGCAGTTCTCAGGGGGACACCGGGGAGCTGTTTTTT. It encodes CASSSQGDTGELFF.